What follows is one TCR beta chain and its context. Trimming at V came to 1 base and at J to 5 bases, leaving 10 bases not matched to a gene. This CDR3 region has 17 residues. Per germline, CDR1 SGHVS and CDR2 FQNEAQ. Clones were read by immunoSEQ multiplex PCR, and TCRdb kept only the in-frame ones, dropping some. The table includes over 150,000 clones, 55% to 85% detected once. This record belongs to a study of cytotoxic CD8 clonotypes in ibrutinib-treated CLL. Study-wide context: Each sample contained, on average, approximately 230,000 productive templates and 95,000 or so productive rearrangements.

The source is a human donor with chronic lymphocytic leukemia. The chain combines TRBV7-8 with TRBJ2-7, with 11 bases identical to TRBD2. This material consisted of PBMCs, taken after 24 months of ibrutinib treatment. CDR3: CASSLVPPTSGRDEQYF. In nucleotides, the CDR3 is TGTGCCAGCAGCTTAGTCCCGCCAACTAGCGGGAGAGACGAGCAGTACTTC.